Below are 21 T cell receptor beta chains sequenced from a single sample in a study of blood T cell repertoires in COVID-19. TCRdb keeps only in-frame clones here, not all; method: immunoSEQ multiplex PCR. The sample records approximately 150,000 clones, 87% being singletons. Sequences were obtained from peripheral blood. These receptors all come from a human donor in a cohort sampled during active COVID-19.

The CDR3 spells CASSFRTTSYEQYF. The CDR3 DNA is TGTGCCAGCAGCTTCCGTACTACCTCCTACGAGCAGTACTTC. The V call is TRBV11-2, the J call TRBJ2-7, with D unclear. V dropped 3 bases and J dropped 0 bases, with 9 bases sitting between them. From germline, CDR1 is SGHAT and CDR2 FQNNGV. This CDR3 is 14 amino acids long.

CDR3 nucleotides: TGCGCCAGCAGCCTCTCCTCGACAGGGGGAATTTACGAGCAGTACTTC. This gives the protein CASSLSSTGGIYEQYF. The rearrangement uses TRBV4-3 and TRBJ2-7, with 9 bases fitting TRBD1. With 4 bases clipped from V and 4 bases from J, the junction kept 11 bases outside the gene matches. Germline-derived CDR1 and CDR2 are LGHNA and YSLEER. The CDR3 covers 16 residues.

The rearrangement links TRBV27 to TRBJ2-7; the D gene is possibly TRBD2 (5 bases). Deletions cut 5 bases from V and 4 bases from J, with 6 bases between. This CDR3 is 11 amino acids long. Germline V lookup: CDR1 MNHEY, CDR2 SMNVEV (reference sequence). CDR3 in amino acids: CASSPGYEQYF. CDR3 nucleotides: TGTGCCAGCAGTCCGGGGTACGAGCAGTACTTC.

The chain couples TRBV18 to TRBJ1-4; D is unresolved. V was clipped by 2 bases and J by 11 bases, with 15 bases between them. The CDR3 spans 14 residues. Germline V gene lookup returns CDR1 KGHSH and CDR2 LQKENI. Written as DNA, the CDR3 is TGTGCCAGCTCACCAGAGGGATTACTCGGGAAACTGTTTTTT. Translation: CASSPEGLLGKLFF.

The CDR3 region is CASSEGGNSNQPQHF. In DNA, the CDR3 is TGTGCCAGTAGTGAGGGTGGAAATAGCAATCAGCCCCAGCATTTT. V is TRBV19 and J is TRBJ1-5, with D hard to call. CDR3 length: 15 residues. V was clipped by 5 bases and J by 0 bases, with 11 bases between them. CDR1 is LNHDA, CDR2 SQIVND, per germline (reference sequence).

The gene calls are TRBV28 and TRBJ1-3, with D hard to call. V lost 7 bases, J lost 0 bases, and 13 bases lay in between. Germline V CDR1 and CDR2: MDHEN, SYDVKM. The CDR3 extends over 15 amino acids. DNA for the CDR3: TGTGCCAGCACCCTTACTTCTAGCTCTGGAAACACCATATATTTT. This encodes CASTLTSSSGNTIYF.

The rearrangement links TRBV18 to TRBJ2-7; D not certain. Trimming left V 0 bases short and J 4 bases short, with 7 bases between. This CDR3 has 13 amino acids. Germline loops: CDR1 KGHSH, CDR2 LQKENI. CDR3 coding DNA: TGTGCCAGCTCACCACCTACTTTTTACGAGCAGTACTTC. This gives the protein CASSPPTFYEQYF.

V usage is TRBV5-1 and J usage is TRBJ1-4, with 7 bases matching TRBD1. Germline values: CDR1 SGHRS, CDR2 YFSETQ. The length of the CDR3 is 15 residues. V was pared by 4 bases and J by 1 base, with 4 bases of the junction left unmatched. CDR3 residues: CASSENRGTNEKLFF. CDR3 nucleotides: TGCGCCAGCAGCGAGAACAGGGGAACTAATGAAAAACTGTTTTTT.

This clone has just a few counts. The gene calls are TRBV3-1 (or the pseudogene TRBV3-2) and TRBJ2-1; weak D call: TRBD2 (6 bases). V was clipped by 6 bases and J by 7 bases, with 13 bases between them. The germline gives CDR1 LGHDT, CDR2 YNNKEL (reference sequence). The CDR3 is made up of 13 amino acids. DNA of the CDR3: TGTGCCAGCAGGGTTGGGGGGTTGAATGAGCAGTTCTTC. Protein sequence: CASRVGGLNEQFF.

The genes are TRBV5-1 and TRBJ2-3, with TRBD2 identical over 8 bases. The CDR3 is 16 amino acids. From germline, CDR1 is SGHRS and CDR2 YFSETQ. V lost 0 bases to trimming and J lost 0 bases; unmatched junction nucleotides: 3. CDR3 DNA sequence: TGCGCCAGCAGCTTGGGACTAGCGCCAAGCACAGATACGCAGTATTTT. Residues: CASSLGLAPSTDTQYF.

V is TRBV9 and J is TRBJ2-1; D possibly corresponds to TRBD2 (6 bases). The germline gives CDR1 SGDLS, CDR2 YYNGEE. The CDR3 length is 16 residues. Deletions cut 0 bases from V and 7 bases from J, with 17 bases between. The DNA for the CDR3 is TGTGCCAGCAGCGTAGTTGGGGCGGGGAGGTGGAATGAGCAGTTCTTC. Its protein is CASSVVGAGRWNEQFF.

This clone has a single count. This chain uses TRBV18 with TRBJ2-7; 12 nucleotides line up with TRBD1. Germline V CDR1 and CDR2: KGHSH, LQKENI. V lost 5 bases and J lost 7; bases outside the gene matches: 12. The CDR3 extends over 16 amino acids. CDR3 nucleotide sequence: TGTGCCAGCTCAGCCCGACCGGGACAGGGGGCGCAAGAGCAGTACTTC. Its protein product is CASSARPGQGAQEQYF.

The chain employs TRBV5-1 and TRBJ2-5; D might be TRBD2 (5 bases). The CDR3 runs to 16 residues. The germline V gene encodes CDR1 SGHRS and CDR2 YFSETQ. The V gene lost 0 bases and the J gene lost 2 bases, with 14 bases spanning the gap. The CDR3 DNA reads as TGCGCCAGCAGCTTGGGGGGAGTGAGGGTGCAAGAGACCCAGTACTTC. Translation: CASSLGGVRVQETQYF.

The CDR3 protein is CASRRRFGLAGVGTGELFF. Written as DNA, the CDR3 is TGTGCCAGCAGACGACGATTTGGACTAGCGGGAGTCGGGACCGGGGAGCTGTTTTTT. The rearrangement uses TRBV6-6 and TRBJ2-2; 13 bases align to TRBD2. The CDR3 runs to 19 residues. In germline, CDR1 is MNHNY, CDR2 SVGAGI (reference sequence). V was clipped by 6 bases and J by 5 bases; unmatched bases: 15.

The genes are TRBV5-4 and TRBJ2-1, with D possibly matching TRBD2 (6 bases). This CDR3 spans 14 amino acids. V dropped 4 bases and J dropped 4 bases, with 12 bases sitting between them. The V gene's germline CDR1 is SGHNT and CDR2 YYREEE (reference sequence). As DNA, the CDR3 is TGTGCCAGCAGCCGAGCGGGTCTTTACAATGAGCAGTTCTTC. Amino acid sequence: CASSRAGLYNEQFF.

The chain's CDR3 is CASSSGQGDEQYF. In DNA form, the CDR3 reads TGTGCCAGCAGTTCGGGACAGGGGGACGAGCAGTACTTC. The chain employs TRBV6-5 and TRBJ2-7; the match to TRBD1 covers 11 bases. V dropped 4 bases and J dropped 5; count of bases not matched to a gene: 1. Germline CDR1 and CDR2: MNHEY and SVGAGI. The CDR3 extends over 13 amino acids.

The chain employs TRBV19 and TRBJ1-4; 7 nucleotides align to TRBD1. V gave up 6 bases and J gave up 14 bases; unmatched junction bases: 15. The CDR3 has 14 amino acids. The germline gives CDR1 LNHDA, CDR2 SQIVND (reference sequence). CDR3 residues: CASSAGTAIRRLFF. DNA of the CDR3: TGTGCCAGTAGCGCCGGGACAGCTATACGACGGCTGTTTTTT.

The chain employs TRBV28 and TRBJ2-3, with unresolved D. CDR1 and CDR2 from the germline V gene are MDHEN and SYDVKM. The V end lost 3 bases, the J end lost 2 bases, and 6 bases lay between the germline ends. The CDR3 is made up of 13 amino acids. CDR3 in DNA: TGTGCCAGCAGTTTCGTTTCCACAGATACGCAGTATTTT. This translates into CASSFVSTDTQYF.

V is TRBV19 and J is TRBJ1-5; 7 bases align to TRBD1. The V segment lost 4 bases and the J segment 5 bases; nucleotides outside the gene matches: 2. The germline gives CDR1 LNHDA, CDR2 SQIVND (reference sequence). The CDR3 is 13 residues long. CDR3 amino acids: CASSTTGDQPQHF. DNA of the CDR3: TGTGCCAGTAGTACCACAGGGGATCAGCCCCAGCATTTT.

The rearrangement joins TRBV6-1 to TRBJ2-3; D may be TRBD1 (5 bases). V lost 3 bases and J lost 2, with 9 bases in between. Per germline, CDR1 MNHNS and CDR2 SASEGT. There are 14 residues in the CDR3. The CDR3 region has the DNA TGTGCCAGCAGTGAGGTGGGGCACACAGATACGCAGTATTTT. Translation gives CASSEVGHTDTQYF.

The chain is built from TRBV20-1 and TRBJ2-7; TRBD1 is a possible D gene (5 bases). The CDR3 spans 11 residues. Germline V gene data show CDR1 as DFQATT and CDR2 as SNEGSKA (reference sequence). V was shortened by 3 bases and J by 5 bases, with 8 bases between the two germline ends. The CDR3 nucleotides read TGCAGTGCTAGTTCAGGGAACGAGCAGTACTTC. The encoded protein is CSASSGNEQYF.